This T cell receptor (beta chain) was obtained from a study of blood T cells in healthy people across ages. General observations from the study: Age showed a roughly linear inverse relationship with TCR beta diversity per million T cells.

Comment on this clonotype: Its antigen is still unknown. One junction end does not reproduce the germline sequence, and a read error may be involved.

Primers used in a second PCR of about 7 to 12 cycles were a sample-barcoded 5' primer and a J-beta primer mix. MiXCR was run by TCRdb on the 5' RACE reads, yielding one entry per CDR3 protein. The sample consists of over 950,000 distinct CDR3 sequences, approximately 38% of them appearing once. The donors, all healthy, were Caucasians living in Russia, aged roughly 6 to 100. Investigators took about 9.2 milliliters of peripheral blood from every donor. The sequencing input was blood. This clonotype originated in a man younger than 30 in good health.

CDR3 bases: TGTGCCAGCAGCCGACCCACAGGGGTATATGACTACACCTTC. Translating gives CASSRPTGVYDYTF. This sequence joins TRBV7-2 and TRBJ1-2; 7 nucleotides line up with TRBD1. Germline V gene sequence: CDR1 SGHTA, CDR2 FQGNSA. CDR3 length: 14 amino acids.